These 28 T cell receptor beta chains came from one sample sequenced in a study of blood T cell repertoires in COVID-19. Clones were read by immunoSEQ multiplex PCR, and TCRdb kept only the in-frame ones, dropping some. The table lists 200,000 to 300,000 clones, 86% of them singletons, with roughly 2% in the top ten. The sequenced sample consisted of PBMCs or T cells enriched from blood (not recorded which). These receptors all stem from a woman aged 50 to 65 who had recovered from COVID-19.

This rearrangement joins TRBV30 to TRBJ1-1; TRBD1 agrees at 10 bases. V shed 3 bases and J 4 bases; nucleotides not matched to a gene: 2. This CDR3 has 13 residues. Looked up from germline, CDR1 is GTSNPN and CDR2 is SVGIG (reference sequence). This CDR3 is CAWSRDRGTEAFF. CDR3 coding DNA: TGTGCCTGGAGCCGGGACAGGGGCACTGAAGCTTTCTTT.

The chain combines TRBV5-3 with TRBJ2-1, with D tentatively TRBD2 (5 bases). TRBV5-3 is an ORF; its function is uncertain. The CDR3 consists of 18 residues. The V end lost 3 bases, the J end lost 6 bases, and 25 bases lay between the germline ends. The CDR3 spells CARSYHVVANRLRNEQFF. DNA for the CDR3: TGTGCCAGAAGCTATCACGTTGTAGCGAACCGTCTACGCAATGAGCAGTTCTTC.

This clone was seen once. V is TRBV7-3 and J is TRBJ2-5; possibly TRBD1 for D (6 bases). Germline CDR1 and CDR2: SGHTA and FQGTGA. V lost 5 bases, J lost 2 bases, and 12 bases lay in between. The CDR3 covers 14 residues. CDR3 DNA sequence: TGTGCCAGCAGCCAGGACAGATTTCAAGAGACCCAGTACTTC. It yields the protein CASSQDRFQETQYF. The full variable domain, with the rest looked up from reference TRBV7-3 and TRBJ2-5, is GAGVSQTPSNKVTEKGKYVELRCDPISGHTALYWYRQSLGQGPEFLIYFQGTGAADDSGLPNDRFFAVRPEGSVSTLKIQRTERGDSAVYLCASSQDRFQETQYFGPGTRLLVL.

The V call is TRBV7-9, the J call TRBJ1-1; D gene unclear. This CDR3 is 15 amino acids long. The V gene lost 0 bases and the J gene lost 3 bases, with 11 bases spanning the gap. Germline V gene lookup returns CDR1 SEHNR and CDR2 FQNEAQ (reference sequence). CDR3 nucleotide sequence: TGTGCCAGCAGCTTAGCATCAGGAGCGGACACTGAAGCTTTCTTT. This encodes CASSLASGADTEAFF.

The chain joins TRBV3-1 (or the pseudogene TRBV3-2) to TRBJ2-1, with 10 bases aligning to TRBD1. J was trimmed by 2 bases and V by 1 base; bases with no gene match: 2. The CDR3 has 16 residues. The germline V gene encodes CDR1 LGHDT and CDR2 YNNKEL (reference sequence). The CDR3 DNA follows: TGTGCCAGCAGCCAAGCGGACAGGGGGACCTACAATGAGCAGTTCTTC. Its translation is CASSQADRGTYNEQFF.

The table lists this clone with a count of one. It is unclear where the CDR3 begins or ends on the DNA, so no DNA is shown, and the CDR3 is as TCRdb lists it. V and J are TRBV21-1 and TRBJ1-1. TRBV21-1 represents a pseudogene. The CDR3 totals 13 residues, both ends included. This chain's CDR3 is CASSPYLCTEAFF.

The chain has TRBV25-1 and TRBJ1-2; D not certain. CDR1 and CDR2 (germline): MGHDK, SYGVNS. The V end was cut by 6 bases, the J end by 6 bases, with 11 bases between. The CDR3 is made up of 12 amino acids. CDR3 sequence (DNA): TGTGCCAGCAGACAGTCCGAACATGGCTACACCTTC. Translated: CASRQSEHGYTF.

This clone occurred once. The chain combines TRBV30 with TRBJ2-3; D ambiguous. The V end was cut by 0 bases, the J end by 0 bases, with 7 bases between. This CDR3 spans 14 amino acids. Germline assignment: CDR1 GTSNPN and CDR2 SVGIG (reference sequence). CDR3 protein: CAWSVRASTDTQYF. DNA for the CDR3: TGTGCCTGGAGTGTACGCGCTAGCACAGATACGCAGTATTTT.

The V call is TRBV11-2, the J call TRBJ1-1, with TRBD1 matching over 9 bases. Germline CDR1 reads SGHAT; CDR2 reads FQNNGV. The CDR3 is 15 amino acids. Trimming cost V 4 bases and J 0 bases; bases outside gene matches: 3. CDR3 nucleotide sequence: TGTGCCAGCAGCTGGGACAGGGCCGTGAACACTGAAGCTTTCTTT. This codes for CASSWDRAVNTEAFF.

The genes are TRBV6-6 and TRBJ1-5; weak D call: TRBD1 (5 bases). The germline gives CDR1 MNHNY, CDR2 SVGAGI (reference sequence). V dropped 7 bases and J dropped 0 bases, with 10 bases sitting between them. The CDR3 loop spans 14 amino acids. The CDR3 nucleotides are TGTGCCAGCACGACAGAATATAGCAATCAGCCCCAGCATTTT. Translating gives CASTTEYSNQPQHF.

The chain employs TRBV7-6 and TRBJ2-3; possible D gene TRBD2, 6 bases. The CDR3 covers 16 residues. In germline, CDR1 is SGHVS, CDR2 FNYEAQ. Trimming stripped 5 bases from V and 0 bases from J, with 15 bases between. This CDR3 is CASSPIREISTDTQYF. CDR3 bases: TGTGCCAGCAGCCCAATTCGGGAGATTAGCACAGATACGCAGTATTTT.

The chain links TRBV5-8 to TRBJ2-5, with a tentative D call TRBD2 (6 bases). The germline V and J ends were trimmed by 5 bases and 9 bases, with 23 bases remaining between them. Germline V CDR1 and CDR2: SGHTS, YDEGEE. The CDR3 is 15 residues long. DNA for the CDR3: TGTGCCAGCAGTTTTCCGGGACCCTCCTTAGCGGCCCAGTACTTC. Translating it yields CASSFPGPSLAAQYF.

The chain joins TRBV19 to TRBJ1-5; D is perhaps TRBD1 (6 bases). The germline V gene has CDR1 LNHDA and CDR2 SQIVND (reference sequence). The ends were cut back, 6 bases at V and 8 bases at J, with 17 bases in the middle. CDR3 length equals 14 residues. CDR3 protein: CASSPPGVWKPQHF. As DNA, the CDR3 is TGTGCCAGTAGCCCCCCAGGGGTTTGGAAGCCCCAGCATTTT.

The chain combines TRBV6-2 or TRBV6-3 with TRBJ1-5; 9 bases align to TRBD1. In germline, CDR1 is MNHEY, CDR2 SVGEGT. This CDR3 has 15 amino acids. The junction had 7 bases not matched to a gene; V was cut back by 5 bases and J by 5 bases. CDR3 sequence (DNA): TGTGCCAGCAGTCAAACCGGGACAGGGTATCAGCCCCAGCATTTT. It codes for CASSQTGTGYQPQHF.

This clone was picked up many times. Other DNA sequences within the sample encode an identical CDR3. As DNA, the CDR3 is TGTGCCAGCAGCTTAGGGACTAGCGGGAGCGAGCAGTACTTC. This sequence encodes CASSLGTSGSEQYF. This rearrangement joins TRBV7-2 to TRBJ2-7; TRBD2 agrees at 13 bases. The germline V gene has CDR1 SGHTA and CDR2 FQGNSA. The CDR3 has 14 residues. V was pared by 1 base and J by 6 bases, with 0 bases of the junction left unmatched.

The chain uses TRBV27 and TRBJ1-2, with 10 nucleotides matching TRBD1. This CDR3 comprises 16 residues. After removal of 4 bases from V and 4 bases from J, the junction contained 9 bases not matched to a gene. CDR1 is MNHEY and CDR2 is SMNVEV in the germline V gene (reference sequence). As DNA, the CDR3 is TGTGCCAGCAGTTCAGACCGGGACAGGGGCATCTATGGCTACACCTTC. It yields the protein CASSSDRDRGIYGYTF.

This sequence joins TRBV3-1 (or the pseudogene TRBV3-2) and TRBJ2-5; a weak D match, TRBD1 (6 bases). Trimming took 6 bases from V and 1 from J, leaving 9 bases between them. The germline V gene has CDR1 LGHDT and CDR2 YNNKEL (reference sequence). The CDR3 spans 13 residues. CDR3: CASRQGGQETQYF. CDR3 DNA: TGTGCCAGCAGACAGGGTGGCCAAGAGACCCAGTACTTC.

The chain carries TRBV11-3 and TRBJ1-4; no definite D call. The CDR3 sequence is 14 residues long. Looked up from germline, CDR1 is SGHNT and CDR2 is YENEEA. Trimming took off 5 bases at V and 2 bases at J, with 9 bases between the two ends. The CDR3 nucleotides are TGTGCCAGCAGCGTAAGCCGGACTAATGAAAAACTGTTTTTT. Amino acid sequence: CASSVSRTNEKLFF. Looking up the rest from reference TRBV11-3 and TRBJ1-4 gives the full variable domain: EAGVVQSPRYKIIEKKQPVAFWCNPISGHNTLYWYLQNLGQGPELLIRYENEEAVDDSQLPKDRFSAERLKGVDSTLKIQPAELGDSAVYLCASSVSRTNEKLFFGSGTQLSVL.

This clone was found a few times. The chain is built from TRBV28 and TRBJ1-4; 8 bases agree with TRBD1. J was trimmed by 6 bases and V by 6 bases; bases with no gene match: 6. Germline V gene lookup returns CDR1 MDHEN and CDR2 SYDVKM. CDR3 length: 14 residues. The CDR3 protein is CASRITGGDEKLFF. CDR3 sequence (DNA): TGTGCCAGCAGGATCACAGGGGGGGATGAAAAACTGTTTTTT.

The chain combines TRBV27 with TRBJ2-3; 12 positions match TRBD1. This CDR3 has 16 residues. V gave up 3 bases and J gave up 7 bases; unmatched junction bases: 8. Looked up from germline, CDR1 is MNHEY and CDR2 is SMNVEV (reference sequence). The CDR3 nucleotides are TGTGCCAGCAGTTTGTCCGGGACAGGGGGCGTATATACGCAGTATTTT. As protein: CASSLSGTGGVYTQYF.

The CDR3 DNA is TGCGCCAGCAGTTTCACTTTCACAGATACGCAGTATTTT. Translation gives CASSFTFTDTQYF. V usage is TRBV5-1 and J usage is TRBJ2-3; no definite D call. The V end was cut by 5 bases, the J end by 2 bases, with 9 bases between. The CDR3 is 13 amino acids. CDR1 SGHRS and CDR2 YFSETQ come from the germline V gene.

The chain recombines TRBV3-1 (or the pseudogene TRBV3-2) with TRBJ2-1; 7 nucleotides match TRBD1. Germline V CDR1 and CDR2: LGHDT, YNNKEL (reference sequence). There are 14 residues in the CDR3. With V trimmed by 1 base and J by 7 bases, 4 bases remained unmatched. This chain's CDR3 is CASSQARQGNEQFF. CDR3 coding DNA: TGTGCCAGCAGCCAAGCAAGACAGGGTAATGAGCAGTTCTTC.

V gene TRBV30 combines with J gene TRBJ2-1, with a possible D match to TRBD2 (7 bases). Germline CDR1 and CDR2: GTSNPN and SVGIG (reference sequence). The CDR3 consists of 14 residues. V was shortened by 2 bases and J by 3 bases, with 11 bases between the two germline ends. DNA of the CDR3: TGTGCCTGGAGTCTCGGGGGGCTCTACAATGAGCAGTTCTTC. It is translated as CAWSLGGLYNEQFF.

The rearrangement joins TRBV6-5 to TRBJ2-7, with D perhaps matching TRBD1 (5 bases). Germline CDR1 MNHEY, CDR2 SVGAGI. The CDR3 contains 15 residues. V was cut by 6 bases and J by 4 bases, with 19 bases left in between. In nucleotides, the CDR3 is TGTGCCAGCAGCGTAACGCAGGGAAATCAGTACGAGCAGTACTTC. Encoded protein: CASSVTQGNQYEQYF.

The rearrangement joins TRBV5-6 to TRBJ1-3; D gene ambiguous. Germline V gene sequence: CDR1 SGHDT, CDR2 YYEEEE. V was shortened by 0 bases and J by 0 bases, with 10 bases between the two germline ends. The CDR3 runs to 16 residues. CDR3 loop: CASSLAPPSSGNTIYF. In nucleotides, the CDR3 is TGTGCCAGCAGCTTGGCCCCTCCCAGCTCTGGAAACACCATATATTTT.

The chain links TRBV19 to TRBJ1-2; 7 nucleotides agree with TRBD1. J gave up 5 bases and V 5 bases, and 11 bases lay outside the gene matches. Germline assignment: CDR1 LNHDA and CDR2 SQIVND (reference sequence). The length of the CDR3 is 15 residues. The CDR3 sequence is CASSDFRGVVYGYTF. In DNA form, the CDR3 reads TGTGCCAGTAGTGACTTCAGGGGGGTAGTTTATGGCTACACCTTC.

The chain uses TRBV5-4 and TRBJ1-3, with D possibly TRBD1 on 6 matching bases. CDR1 is SGHNT, CDR2 YYREEE, per germline (reference sequence). The CDR3 covers 15 residues. V lost 4 bases to trimming and J lost 0 bases, with 11 bases between them. CDR3 loop: CASSRNRDSGNTIYF. As DNA, the CDR3 is TGTGCCAGCAGCCGGAACAGGGACTCTGGAAACACCATATATTTT.

The chain joins TRBV4-3 to TRBJ2-7, with 9 nucleotides matching TRBD1. Germline V CDR1 and CDR2: LGHNA, YSLEER. Germline trimming cut 4 bases from V and 8 bases from J; bases unmatched to any gene: 6. This CDR3 region has 13 residues. In DNA form, the CDR3 reads TGCGCCAGCAGCCCCTGGGACAGGGAACAGCAGTACTTC. Protein product: CASSPWDREQQYF.